What follows are 16 T cell receptor beta chains derived from one specimen sequenced in a study of T cells after yellow fever vaccination. TCRdb reanalysed the 5' RACE reads using MiXCR and keeps one entry per CDR3 protein. The table includes 450,000 to 650,000 distinct CDR3 sequences, roughly 14% detected once. This material consisted of PBMCs, taken on the day of the yellow fever booster vaccination. These receptor sequences come from a young man who received the YFV17D yellow fever vaccine.

This clonotype was counted only a few times. The V gene is TRBV20-1, the J gene TRBJ1-5; no firm D call. The CDR3 runs to 13 residues. Between the trimmed V and J ends, which lost 2 bases and 3 bases, there was a span of 8 bases. Germline CDR1 is DFQATT and CDR2 is SNEGSKA (reference sequence). The DNA for the CDR3 is TGCAGTGCTAGAACCGGGTACAATCAGCCCCAGCATTTT. Its translation: CSARTGYNQPQHF.

The gene calls are TRBV7-2 and TRBJ2-7, with 9 bases identical to TRBD1. V was clipped by 8 bases and J by 1 base; unmatched bases: 6. This CDR3 has 14 residues. Germline V lookup: CDR1 SGHTA, CDR2 FQGNSA. Written as DNA, the CDR3 is TGTGCCAGCGATCGGGGACAGGGTTCCTACGAGCAGTACTTC. Protein sequence: CASDRGQGSYEQYF.

V is TRBV9 and J is TRBJ2-5; 8 bases are a match to TRBD2. The V gene end was trimmed by 0 bases and the J gene end by 2 bases; junction bases not matched to a gene: 6. This CDR3 has 16 residues. Per germline, CDR1 SGDLS and CDR2 YYNGEE. The CDR3 nucleotides are TGTGCCAGCAGCGTAGCGAGCGGGAGAGGACAAGAGACCCAGTACTTC. Its protein product is CASSVASGRGQETQYF.

The genes are TRBV3-1 and TRBJ2-1; no firm D call. CDR3 length: 14 residues. Germline assignment: CDR1 LGHDT and CDR2 YNNKEL (reference sequence). Trimming removed 2 bases at V and 3 bases at J, with 8 bases between. The CDR3 DNA is TGTGCCAGCAGCCAACAAGAAAGCTACAATGAGCAGTTCTTC. It yields the protein CASSQQESYNEQFF.

This clonotype was recorded a few times. V gene TRBV5-1 combines with J gene TRBJ2-1; no definite D call. Germline loops: CDR1 SGHRS, CDR2 YFSETQ. The germline V and J ends were trimmed by 0 bases and 9 bases, with 16 bases remaining between them. The CDR3 is made up of 15 amino acids. CDR3 region: CASSLVEVSTGEQFF. DNA of the CDR3: TGCGCCAGCAGCTTGGTTGAGGTTTCCACGGGTGAGCAGTTCTTC. Based on the CDR3 plus reference TRBV5-1 and TRBJ2-1, the full variable domain is KAGVTQTPRYLIKTRGQQVTLSCSPISGHRSVSWYQQTPGQGLQFLFEYFSETQRNKGNFPGRFSGRQFSNSRSEMNVSTLELGDSALYLCASSLVEVSTGEQFFGPGTRLTVL.

The rearrangement uses TRBV20-1 and TRBJ2-7; D possibly uses TRBD1 or TRBD2 (5 bases each). Germline V gives CDR1 DFQATT, CDR2 SNEGSKA (reference sequence). This CDR3 spans 13 amino acids. V gave up 4 bases and J gave up 0 bases, with 10 bases separating them. CDR3 coding DNA: TGCAGTGCTACCTGGGGGAGCTCCTACGAGCAGTACTTC. Its translation: CSATWGSSYEQYF.

V gene TRBV29-1 combines with J gene TRBJ2-7, with 9 bases aligning to TRBD2. This CDR3 is built from 13 residues. Germline V CDR1 and CDR2: SQVTM, ANQGSEA. V lost 7 bases and J lost 2; bases outside the gene matches: 6. The CDR3 bases are TGCAGCGCGACTAGCGGAGGGCCCTACGAGCAGTACTTC. Amino acids: CSATSGGPYEQYF.

This clonotype was seen many times. This sequence joins TRBV27 and TRBJ2-1; D not certain. Trimming removed 3 bases from V and 0 bases from J, with 6 bases in between. This CDR3 has 14 amino acids. Per germline, CDR1 MNHEY and CDR2 SMNVEV (reference sequence). This CDR3 is CASSFDTSYNEQFF. CDR3 coding DNA: TGTGCCAGCAGTTTCGACACCTCCTACAATGAGCAGTTCTTC.

The rearrangement joins TRBV9 to TRBJ1-4; 9 bases align to TRBD1. The CDR3 is 13 amino acids. CDR1 is SGDLS, CDR2 YYNGEE, per germline. The J segment lost 8 bases and the V segment lost 4 bases, leaving 3 bases of the junction unmatched. CDR3 residues: CASSRDRAEKLFF. In nucleotides, the CDR3 is TGTGCCAGCAGCCGGGACAGGGCGGAAAAACTGTTTTTT.

This clonotype was seen more than once but under ten times. The genes are TRBV20-1 and TRBJ2-3, with 10 bases fitting TRBD2. V shed 3 bases and J 3 bases; nucleotides not matched to a gene: 9. Germline CDR1 reads DFQATT; CDR2 reads SNEGSKA (reference sequence). The CDR3 contains 16 residues. In DNA form, the CDR3 reads TGCAGTGCTAGGGCTAGCGGGAGCGTGAGTACAGATACGCAGTATTTT. Amino acid sequence: CSARASGSVSTDTQYF.

This clonotype has just a few counts. V gene TRBV6-5 combines with J gene TRBJ1-1; D not resolved. The germline CDR1 and CDR2 sequences are MNHEY and SVGAGI. Trimming took off 0 bases at V and 5 bases at J, with 13 bases between the two ends. The CDR3 totals 15 residues. CDR3 in DNA: TGTGCCAGCAGTTACTCAACCCCCCGGCGGACTGAAGCTTTCTTT. It translates to CASSYSTPRRTEAFF.

This clonotype was observed a few times. The rearrangement uses TRBV7-3 and TRBJ2-7; D uncertain. The CDR3 is 16 amino acids. In germline, CDR1 is SGHTA, CDR2 FQGTGA. The germline V and J ends were trimmed by 1 base and 0 bases, with 13 bases remaining between them. The chain's CDR3 is CASSLRSPAASYEQYF. CDR3 bases: TGTGCCAGCAGCTTAAGGTCCCCGGCGGCCTCCTACGAGCAGTACTTC. The entire variable domain, with the rest obtained from reference TRBV7-3 and TRBJ2-7, is as follows: GAGVSQTPSNKVTEKGKYVELRCDPISGHTALYWYRQSLGQGPEFLIYFQGTGAADDSGLPNDRFFAVRPEGSVSTLKIQRTERGDSAVYLCASSLRSPAASYEQYFGPGTRLTVT.

V is TRBV7-2 and J is TRBJ2-5; a weak D match, TRBD2 (6 bases). Germline V gene lookup returns CDR1 SGHTA and CDR2 FQGNSA. V was clipped by 5 bases and J by 3 bases, with 19 bases between them. The length of the CDR3 is 16 residues. CDR3 sequence reads: CASSPNHREMKETQYF. CDR3 bases: TGTGCCAGCAGCCCGAACCACCGGGAGATGAAAGAGACCCAGTACTTC.

The chain is built from TRBV20-1 and TRBJ2-5; TRBD2 matches 9 bases. CDR1 is DFQATT and CDR2 is SNEGSKA in the germline V gene (reference sequence). This CDR3 region has 15 residues. The V and J ends lost 6 bases and 2 bases, in that order; junction bases with no gene match: 10. The CDR3 DNA is TGCAGTGCCAAGGGCGCTAGCGGGGCGCAAGAGACCCAGTACTTC. Translation gives CSAKGASGAQETQYF.

The chain combines TRBV29-1 with TRBJ2-7, with D unresolved. The V gene's germline CDR1 is SQVTM and CDR2 ANQGSEA. CDR3 length: 14 residues. Between the trimmed V and J ends, which lost 4 bases and 2 bases, there was a span of 15 bases. The CDR3 region is CSVVWTMSPYEQYF. The CDR3 DNA sequence: TGCAGCGTTGTTTGGACGATGTCACCCTACGAGCAGTACTTC.

As DNA, the CDR3 is TGTGCCAGCAGTTATCCGACCCTTGGCCGGGACCCTCTGGAGCAGTACTTC. Residues: CASSYPTLGRDPLEQYF. The J gene is TRBJ2-7, the V gene TRBV6-2 or TRBV6-3, with D perhaps matching TRBD1 or TRBD2 (5 bases each). V lost 3 bases to trimming and J lost 7 bases, with 25 bases between them. The CDR3 loop spans 17 amino acids. The germline V gene has CDR1 MNHEY and CDR2 SVGEGT.